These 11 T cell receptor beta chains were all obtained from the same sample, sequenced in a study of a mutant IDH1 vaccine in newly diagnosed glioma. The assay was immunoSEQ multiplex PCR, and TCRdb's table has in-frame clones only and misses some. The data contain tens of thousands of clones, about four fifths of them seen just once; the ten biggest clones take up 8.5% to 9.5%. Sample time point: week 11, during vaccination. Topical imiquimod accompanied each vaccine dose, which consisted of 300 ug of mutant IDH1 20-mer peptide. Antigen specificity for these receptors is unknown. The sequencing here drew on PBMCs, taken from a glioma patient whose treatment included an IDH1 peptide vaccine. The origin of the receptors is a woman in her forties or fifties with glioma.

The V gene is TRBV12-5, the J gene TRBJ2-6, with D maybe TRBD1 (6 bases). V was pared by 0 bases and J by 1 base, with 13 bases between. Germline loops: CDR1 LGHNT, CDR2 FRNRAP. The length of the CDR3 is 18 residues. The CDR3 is CASGLVLLQGSGANVLTF. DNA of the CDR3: TGTGCTAGTGGTTTGGTACTCTTACAGGGATCTGGGGCCAACGTCCTGACTTTC.

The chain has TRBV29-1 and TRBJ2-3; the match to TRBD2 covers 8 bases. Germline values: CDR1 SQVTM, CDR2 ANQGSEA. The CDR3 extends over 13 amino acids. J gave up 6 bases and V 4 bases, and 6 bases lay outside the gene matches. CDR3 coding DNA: TGCAGCGTTGCCGGGGGGGGCGGGGATACGCAGTATTTT. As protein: CSVAGGGGDTQYF.

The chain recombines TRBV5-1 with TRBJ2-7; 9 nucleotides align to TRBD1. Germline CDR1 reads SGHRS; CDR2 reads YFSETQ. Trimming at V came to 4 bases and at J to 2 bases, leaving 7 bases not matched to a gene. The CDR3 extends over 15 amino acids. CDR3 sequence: CASSPGQGFTYEQYF. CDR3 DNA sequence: TGCGCCAGCAGCCCGGGACAGGGTTTTACCTACGAGCAGTACTTC.

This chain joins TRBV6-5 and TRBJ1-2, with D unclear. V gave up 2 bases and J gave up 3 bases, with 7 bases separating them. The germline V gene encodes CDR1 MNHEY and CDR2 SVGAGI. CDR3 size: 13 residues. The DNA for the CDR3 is TGTGCCAGCAGTTACGGGGTGGACTATGGCTACACCTTC. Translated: CASSYGVDYGYTF.

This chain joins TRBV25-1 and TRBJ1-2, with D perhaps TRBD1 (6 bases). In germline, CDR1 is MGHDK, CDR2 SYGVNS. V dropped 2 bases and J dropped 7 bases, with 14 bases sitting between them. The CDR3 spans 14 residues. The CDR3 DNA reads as TGTGCCAGCAGTGAAACAGGGAATGTACGTGGCTACACCTTC. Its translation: CASSETGNVRGYTF.

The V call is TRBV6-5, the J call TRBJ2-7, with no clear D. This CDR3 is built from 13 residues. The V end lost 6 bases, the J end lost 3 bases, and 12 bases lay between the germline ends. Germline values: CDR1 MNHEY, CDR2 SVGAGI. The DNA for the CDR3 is TGTGCCAGCAGCTCATACGCCAACTACGAGCAGTACTTC. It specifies CASSSYANYEQYF.

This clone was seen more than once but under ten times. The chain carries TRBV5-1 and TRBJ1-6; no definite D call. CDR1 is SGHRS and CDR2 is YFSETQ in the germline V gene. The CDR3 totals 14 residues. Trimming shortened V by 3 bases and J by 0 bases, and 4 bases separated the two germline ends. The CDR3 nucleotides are TGCGCCAGCAGCTGGTACTCCTATAATTCACCCCTCCACTTT. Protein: CASSWYSYNSPLHF.

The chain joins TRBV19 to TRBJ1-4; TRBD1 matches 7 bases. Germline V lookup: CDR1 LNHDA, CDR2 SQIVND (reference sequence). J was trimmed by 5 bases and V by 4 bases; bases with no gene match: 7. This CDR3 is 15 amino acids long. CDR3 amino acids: CASSTWTGLNEKLFF. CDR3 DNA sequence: TGTGCCAGTAGTACATGGACAGGCTTAAATGAAAAACTGTTTTTT.

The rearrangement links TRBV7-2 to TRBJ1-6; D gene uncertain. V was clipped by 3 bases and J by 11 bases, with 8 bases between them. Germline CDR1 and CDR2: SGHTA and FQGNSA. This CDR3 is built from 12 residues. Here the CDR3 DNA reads TGTGCCAGCAGCTTTACCCGGCCACCCCTCCACTTT. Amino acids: CASSFTRPPLHF.

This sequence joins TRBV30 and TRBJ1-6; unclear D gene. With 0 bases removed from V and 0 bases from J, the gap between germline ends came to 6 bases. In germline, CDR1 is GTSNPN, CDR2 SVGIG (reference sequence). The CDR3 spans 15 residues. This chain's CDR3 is CAWSVLSSYNSPLHF. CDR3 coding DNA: TGTGCCTGGAGTGTACTGAGCTCCTATAATTCACCCCTCCACTTT.

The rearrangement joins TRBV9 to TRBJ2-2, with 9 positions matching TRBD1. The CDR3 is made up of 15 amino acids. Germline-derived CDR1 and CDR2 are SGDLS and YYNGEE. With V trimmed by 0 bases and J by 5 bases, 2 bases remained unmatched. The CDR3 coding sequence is TGTGCCAGCAGCGTAGGAGGGACAGGGACCGGGGAGCTGTTTTTT. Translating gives CASSVGGTGTGELFF.